This entry features one T cell receptor (beta chain) sequence. The target antigen is unknown. The sample comes from a study of response to subunit inactivated influenza vaccine. The study, taken as a whole, reports: After each seasonal influenza vaccination, few new T cells are recruited, the authors suggested.

After removal of 3 bases from V and 12 bases from J, the junction contained 9 bases not matched to a gene. This CDR3 spans 14 amino acids. The germline V gene has CDR1 MDHEN and CDR2 SYDVKM. TCRdb processed the RT-PCR reads anew with MiXCR; each CDR3 protein has one entry. The sample shows 500,000 to 600,000 distinct CDR3 sequences, less than 8% of them seen only once. This TCR was sampled from a man in his fifties or sixties who received an inactivated influenza vaccine. The J gene is TRBJ2-5, the V gene TRBV28; 11 bases line up with TRBD2. The starting material was PBMCs from blood, obtained less than 30 months after vaccination. CDR3 coding DNA: TGTGCCAGCAGTTTCCCGACTAGCGGGGTAAAGAAGTACTTC. Translated: CASSFPTSGVKKYF.